The 10 T cell receptor beta chains below were found in one sample sequenced in a study of OX40 agonist ivuxolimab in advanced cancers. Libraries were built with the immunoSEQ multiplex PCR assay. TCRdb's version of the immuneACCESS table is confined to in-frame rearrangements and falls short of the full clone set. An unresolved V gene accounts for under half of the shortfall where checked; the remainder is of unknown origin. The sample table shows tens of thousands of clones, and approximately 80% are seen once. In total, the top ten clones hold 5.9% of the sample. The specimen comprised CD4+ or CD8+ T cells sorted from blood, sampled in a trial of the OX40 agonist ivuxolimab. The source is an adult with an advanced solid tumor such as melanoma, head and neck, liver or kidney cancer.

V is TRBV5-1 and J is TRBJ2-5; 7 bases fit TRBD2. The CDR3 is 17 residues long. V lost 1 base, J lost 11 bases, and 20 bases stayed unmatched. Germline CDR1 and CDR2: SGHRS and YFSETQ. This chain's CDR3 is CASSLTPGGGGAEGQYF. The CDR3 coding sequence is TGCGCCAGCAGCTTGACCCCAGGTGGGGGAGGGGCTGAAGGACAGTACTTC.

The chain is built from TRBV27 and TRBJ2-1; 14 bases are a match to TRBD2. This CDR3 spans 16 amino acids. Germline-derived CDR1 and CDR2 are MNHEY and SMNVEV (reference sequence). The V and J ends lost 4 bases and 6 bases, in that order; junction bases with no gene match: 5. CDR3 nucleotides: TGTGCCAGCAGTTCCGGGACTAGCGGGAGTCGCAATGAGCAGTTCTTC. Protein: CASSSGTSGSRNEQFF.

The chain has TRBV28 and TRBJ2-1; 15 bases match TRBD2. The trim removed 1 base at V and 1 base at J, leaving 8 bases unmatched. CDR1 and CDR2 (germline): MDHEN, SYDVKM. The CDR3 totals 20 residues. The CDR3 coding sequence is TGTGCCAGCAGTTTATTATCTGGGGGGACTAGCGGGAGGTCCTACAATGAGCAGTTCTTC. Translating gives CASSLLSGGTSGRSYNEQFF. The full variable domain, rest sourced from reference TRBV28 and TRBJ2-1, is DVKVTQSSRYLVKRTGEKVFLECVQDMDHENMFWYRQDPGLGLRLIYFSYDVKMKEKGDIPEGYSVSREKKERFSLILESASTNQTSMYLCASSLLSGGTSGRSYNEQFFGPGTRLTVL.

This clone was detected only once. V and J are TRBV28 and TRBJ2-7; D perhaps matches TRBD1 (5 bases). The CDR3 has 15 residues. Germline CDR1 reads MDHEN; CDR2 reads SYDVKM. V shed 4 bases and J shed 3 bases, with 16 bases lying between them. CDR3 bases: TGTGCCAGCAGTTCGCCGGACAATAGTCTCTACGAGCAGTACTTC. Translating gives CASSSPDNSLYEQYF.

This clone was counted only a few times. The rearrangement links TRBV7-6 to TRBJ1-5; D call uncertain. Trimming shortened V by 1 base and J by 7 bases, and 11 bases separated the two germline ends. The V gene's germline CDR1 is SGHVS and CDR2 FNYEAQ. The CDR3 has 14 amino acids. CDR3 coding DNA: TGTGCCAGCAGCTTAGGGGAATCAAGGCAGCCCCAGCATTTT. Translated: CASSLGESRQPQHF.

The chain has TRBV10-1 and TRBJ1-5; a possible D gene is TRBD1 (6 bases). This CDR3 region has 14 residues. The germline gives CDR1 WNHNN, CDR2 SYGVQD (reference sequence). Between the trimmed V and J ends, which lost 4 bases and 9 bases, there was a span of 16 bases. Here the CDR3 DNA reads TGCGCCAGCAGTGTGCTACGGCGGGGGCGGCCCCAGCATTTT. This sequence encodes CASSVLRRGRPQHF.

This clone came up a few times. This specimen includes other DNA sequences encoding the same CDR3. V is TRBV18 and J is TRBJ2-7; D uncertain. This CDR3 spans 12 amino acids. Trimming left V 3 bases short and J 7 bases short, with 10 bases between. CDR1 and CDR2 from the germline V gene are KGHSH and LQKENI. The CDR3 DNA reads as TGTGCCAGCTCACCTCGAGTGGGGGAGCAGTACTTC. Translation: CASSPRVGEQYF.

V and J are TRBV11-1 and TRBJ2-7, with D possibly TRBD2 on 6 matching bases. CDR1 SGHAT and CDR2 FQDESV come from the germline V gene (reference sequence). The CDR3 is 14 amino acids. V shed 3 bases and J shed 6 bases, with 15 bases lying between them. CDR3 DNA sequence: TGTGCCAGCAGCTTCCGGGCGGGATCCCTCGAGCAGTACTTC. This codes for CASSFRAGSLEQYF.

The chain uses TRBV29-1 and TRBJ2-5; 10 nucleotides align to TRBD1. Trimming cost V 4 bases and J 6 bases; bases outside gene matches: 11. CDR3 size: 15 residues. The germline V gene encodes CDR1 SQVTM and CDR2 ANQGSEA. CDR3 sequence (DNA): TGCAGCGTTGGCCCCGGGACAGGGGCTACAAAGACCCAGTACTTC. Protein sequence: CSVGPGTGATKTQYF. Supplemented by reference TRBV29-1 and TRBJ2-5, the full variable domain reads SAVISQKPSRDICQRGTSLTIQCQVDSQVTMMFWYRQQPGQSLTLIATANQGSEATYESGFVIDKFPISRPNLTFSTLTVSNMSPEDSSIYLCSVGPGTGATKTQYFGPGTRLLVL.

Here the CDR3 DNA reads TGTGCCAGCTCGTCCCAAGGGCAGACTAATGAAAAACTGTTTTTT. Protein: CASSSQGQTNEKLFF. The rearrangement joins TRBV2 to TRBJ1-4; D unresolved. Germline V gene sequence: CDR1 SNHLY, CDR2 FYNNEI. CDR3 length: 15 amino acids. Trimming pared 8 bases from V and 2 bases from J, leaving 15 bases between.